Listed below are T cell receptor beta chains from one sample, sequenced in a study of blood T cell repertoires in COVID-19. Assay: immunoSEQ multiplex PCR; the TCRdb copy retains only in-frame clones and omits some. The table includes approximately 210,000 clones, approximately 86% detected once. What was sequenced was peripheral blood. These receptors were collected from a young man with active or convalescent COVID-19. CDR3s include the opening cysteine and the closing phenylalanine or tryptophan. Each record gives: J gene, V gene, D gene, clone size, CDR3 DNA, CDR3 protein. D genes are given only for firm matches. Clone size appears in some rows only: once, few, many, or a class for an expanded clone.

TRBJ1-2	TRBV4-3	TRBD1	once	TGCGCCAGCAGCCAAGAGGACAGGGGGTCCTATGGCTACACCTTC	CASSQEDRGSYGYTF
TRBJ2-7	TRBV5-4	TRBD1	-	TGTGCCAGCAGTTGGGGAACGGGACAGGCCGTATACGAGCAGTACTTC	CASSWGTGQAVYEQYF
TRBJ2-7	TRBV27	TRBD2	-	TGTGCCAGCAGTTCCCTTGTTTTTAGTCGACAACATCAGCGGGAGCTACCCTACGAGCAGTACTTC	CASSSLVFSRQHQRELPYEQYF
TRBJ1-5	TRBV30	TRBD1	-	TGTGCCTGGGACAGGGGGACGAATCAGCCCCAGCATTTT	CAWDRGTNQPQHF
TRBJ1-6	TRBV18	-	-	TGTGCCAGCTCACCAGAAGGGGCAGCCAATTCACCCCTCCACTTT	CASSPEGAANSPLHF
TRBJ2-5	TRBV10-3	-	-	TGTGCCATCAGCGGCGGGGAGGCGCGGGAGACCCAGTACTTC	CAISGGEARETQYF
TRBJ1-2	TRBV27	-	once	TGTGCCAGCAGTTTTAGGACGGGGAGTGGTGGCTACACCTTC	CASSFRTGSGGYTF
TRBJ2-7	TRBV19	TRBD2	-	TGTGCCAGTAGTCCTTATCTACGAGGGCTAGCGGATCGCGAGCAGTACTTC	CASSPYLRGLADREQYF
TRBJ1-1	TRBV6-5	-	-	TGTGCCAGCAGAAACCGACAGATCACTGAAGCTTTCTTT	CASRNRQITEAFF
TRBJ1-4	TRBV23-1	-	-	TGCGCCAGCAGTCCTTTGAAGGAGAATGAAAAACTGTTTTTT	CASSPLKENEKLFF
TRBJ1-3	TRBV2	-	-	TGTGCCAGCAGTGAGCAGGGTCTTCAGGCTGGAAACACCATATATTTT	CASSEQGLQAGNTIYF
TRBJ2-7	TRBV4-1	-	-	TGCGCCAGCAGCCAAGATACTCCCAGTCCCCGGGTCGAGCAGTACTTC	CASSQDTPSPRVEQYF
TRBJ1-1	TRBV6-5	TRBD1	-	TGTGCCATCGGGACAGGGGTTGAAGCTTTCTTT	CAIGTGVEAFF
TRBJ1-1	TRBV18	-	-	TGTGCCAGCTCAATCCGCGCGGACACTGAAGCTTTCTTT	CASSIRADTEAFF
TRBJ2-1	TRBV7-9	TRBD2	-	TGTGCCAGCAGCTTAATTGGCGGGAGGACCAATGAGCAGTTCTTC	CASSLIGGRTNEQFF
TRBJ2-7	TRBV6-5	-	-	TGTGCCAGCAGATCACTAGTACGCGAGCAGTACTTC	CASRSLVREQYF
TRBJ2-2	TRBV4-3	-	-	TGCGCCAGCAGCCCTTCCGCCGGGTCCACCGGGGAGCTGTTTTTT	CASSPSAGSTGELFF
TRBJ2-7	TRBV7-9	TRBD1	-	TGTGCCAGCAGCCACCCGGGGACAGTCTACGAGCAGTACTTC	CASSHPGTVYEQYF
TRBJ2-1	TRBV29-1	-	-	TGCAGCGGTTCTGGGGGCAGGTCCAATGAGCAGTTCTTC	CSGSGGRSNEQFF
TRBJ2-7	TRBV21-1	-	-	TGTGCCAGCATTCCCGAGTGTGATAGTGGGACAATTGCCTACGAGCAGTACTTC	CASIPECDSGTIAYEQYF
TRBJ1-3	TRBV3-1/TRBV3-2	-	-	TGTGCCAGCAGCCAAGATAGCCTCTCTGGAAACACCATATATTTT	CASSQDSLSGNTIYF
TRBJ2-5	TRBV5-1	TRBD2	-	TGCGCCAGCAGCATCGCCGGTGGGACTAGCGGGTCGAAGACCCAGTACTTC	CASSIAGGTSGSKTQYF
TRBJ2-7	TRBV2	-	-	TGTGCCAGGGGGCATGAGCGATCCTACGAGCAGTACTTC	CARGHERSYEQYF
TRBJ2-7	TRBV10-3	-	-	TGTGCCATCAGTGAGGCTAGCGATTCCTACGAGCAGTACTTC	CAISEASDSYEQYF
TRBJ1-1	TRBV14	-	-	TGTGCCAGCAGCCCAGGACAGATGAACACTGAAGCTTTCTTT	CASSPGQMNTEAFF
TRBJ2-5	TRBV7-2	-	-	TGTGCCAGCAGCTTAATAGGGAGCCTCCAAGAGACCCAGTACTTC	CASSLIGSLQETQYF
TRBJ1-4	TRBV5-1	-	-	TGCGCCAGCAGCAATGACAGGAATGAAAAACTGTTTTTT	CASSNDRNEKLFF
TRBJ2-1	TRBV9	TRBD2	-	TGTGCCAGCAGCCGGGAGATGACTAGCGGGAGACGGATTAAGAATGAGCAGTTCTTC	CASSREMTSGRRIKNEQFF
TRBJ2-1	TRBV6-5	TRBD1	once	TGTGCCAGCAGTTACTCTCCCGGACAGGGAACCAATGAGCAGTTCTTC	CASSYSPGQGTNEQFF
TRBJ2-1	TRBV18	TRBD2	-	TGTGCCAGCTCACCCCCGCAAGCGGGAGGGCCCTACAATGAGCAGTTCTTC	CASSPPQAGGPYNEQFF
TRBJ2-2	TRBV19	TRBD2	-	TGTGCCAGCAGTTACGGTCCTAGCGGGAGGTACGCGAACACCGGGGAGCTGTTTTTT	CASSYGPSGRYANTGELFF
TRBJ2-5	TRBV11-3	-	once	TGTGCCAGCAGCTCCAGGGCCCAATCAGAGACCCAGTACTTC	CASSSRAQSETQYF
TRBJ2-1	TRBV6-1	-	-	TGTGCCAGCAGTGAACCCGGGAATGAGCAGTTCTTC	CASSEPGNEQFF
TRBJ2-3	TRBV18	TRBD2	-	TGTGCCAGCTCCCCACAAAGCGGGAGTCTAGATACGCAGTATTTT	CASSPQSGSLDTQYF
TRBJ2-2	TRBV29-1	TRBD2	-	TGCAGCGTTGTTTTCCCTAGCGGGGTGAGCACCGGGGAGCTGTTTTTT	CSVVFPSGVSTGELFF
TRBJ2-6	TRBV24-1	-	once	TGTGCCACCAGTGATATACAGGCCGGGGCCAACGTCCTGACTTTC	CATSDIQAGANVLTF
TRBJ1-6	TRBV5-1	TRBD1	-	TGCGCTAGCAGCTTGGACAGGGGTTCACCCCTCCACTTT	CASSLDRGSPLHF
TRBJ1-6	TRBV3-1/TRBV3-2	-	-	TGTGCCAGCAGTAGTCAGCAGGGCGTTCCTAATTCACCCCTCCACTTT	CASSSQQGVPNSPLHF
TRBJ2-6	TRBV4-3	-	-	TGCGCCAGCAGCCAAGGACTAGGTGGCTCTGGGGCCAACGTCCTGACTTTC	CASSQGLGGSGANVLTF
TRBJ2-7	TRBV4-3	TRBD2	once	TGCGCCAGCAGCCAAGATACTTACGCGGGAGACGAGCAGTACTTC	CASSQDTYAGDEQYF
TRBJ1-5	TRBV6-5	TRBD1	-	TGTGCCAGCAGTTACTCGGACAGGCAGCCCCAGCATTTT	CASSYSDRQPQHF
TRBJ2-1	TRBV5-1	TRBD2	-	TGCGCCAGCAGTCAAGTAGCGGGAGGCCCCTGGGATGAGCAGTTCTTC	CASSQVAGGPWDEQFF
TRBJ1-5	TRBV27	TRBD1	-	TGTGCCAGCAAGGGGGCTAGTAATCAGCCCCAGCATTTT	CASKGASNQPQHF
TRBJ2-6	TRBV19	TRBD1	once	TGTGCCAGTACCCCAGGCGGCAGGGGGCACGTCCTGACTTTC	CASTPGGRGHVLTF
TRBJ1-1	TRBV7-9	-	-	TGTGCCAGCAGCCCGGCTGGAGCGCTGGAAGCTTTCTTT	CASSPAGALEAFF
TRBJ1-1	TRBV11-2	TRBD1	-	TGTGCCAGCAGCTTAGACTTAATGACAGGGACTGAAGCTTTCTTT	CASSLDLMTGTEAFF
TRBJ2-2	TRBV7-2	TRBD2	-	TGTGCCAGCAGCTTACTGGGACTAGTCAGAACCGGGGAGCTGTTTTTT	CASSLLGLVRTGELFF
TRBJ1-5	TRBV12-5	-	-	TGTGCTAGTGGTTTGTTCACGGGAGGGCCCCAGCATTTT	CASGLFTGGPQHF
TRBJ1-6	TRBV28	-	once	TGTGCCAGCAGAGGACCTAGGGGGTTGAGTTCACCCCTCCACTTT	CASRGPRGLSSPLHF
TRBJ2-7	TRBV11-2	TRBD2	-	TGTGCCAGCAGCTTAGGGTCAGCGGGAGTTTTCGAGCAGTACTTC	CASSLGSAGVFEQYF
TRBJ2-5	TRBV12-3/TRBV12-4	TRBD1	-	TGTGCCAGCAGGGGGACAGGGCAAGAGACCCAGTACTTC	CASRGTGQETQYF
TRBJ1-5	TRBV5-8	TRBD1	-	TGTGCCAGCAGGGGGGGCTTGGACAGGGGGCGCGATCAGCCCCAGCATTTT	CASRGGLDRGRDQPQHF
TRBJ2-3	TRBV18	TRBD1	once	TGTGCCAGCTCACGAGGACAGGGCACAGATACGCAGTATTTT	CASSRGQGTDTQYF
TRBJ2-1	TRBV5-1	TRBD2	-	TGCGCCAGCAGCTCCGGGGGGGATAAGTTCTTC	CASSSGGDKFF
TRBJ1-6	TRBV6-5	-	-	TGTGCCAGCAGGCGATCAGGGTACTATAATTCACCCCTCCACTTT	CASRRSGYYNSPLHF
TRBJ2-1	TRBV7-6	TRBD2	-	TGTGCCAGCAGCTTAGGCTTGACTAGCGGGAGAGTCGACAATGAGCAGTTCTTC	CASSLGLTSGRVDNEQFF
TRBJ1-6	TRBV10-3	TRBD1	once	TGTGCCATCAGGGACAGGACGGGTTCACCCCTCCACTTT	CAIRDRTGSPLHF
TRBJ1-4	TRBV5-1	-	-	TGCGCCAGCAGCTTGGGGGAGCCGTATGAAAAACTGTTTTTT	CASSLGEPYEKLFF
TRBJ1-5	TRBV24-1	TRBD1	once	TGTGCCACGGGGACAGTAAATAGCAATCAGCCCCAGCATTTT	CATGTVNSNQPQHF